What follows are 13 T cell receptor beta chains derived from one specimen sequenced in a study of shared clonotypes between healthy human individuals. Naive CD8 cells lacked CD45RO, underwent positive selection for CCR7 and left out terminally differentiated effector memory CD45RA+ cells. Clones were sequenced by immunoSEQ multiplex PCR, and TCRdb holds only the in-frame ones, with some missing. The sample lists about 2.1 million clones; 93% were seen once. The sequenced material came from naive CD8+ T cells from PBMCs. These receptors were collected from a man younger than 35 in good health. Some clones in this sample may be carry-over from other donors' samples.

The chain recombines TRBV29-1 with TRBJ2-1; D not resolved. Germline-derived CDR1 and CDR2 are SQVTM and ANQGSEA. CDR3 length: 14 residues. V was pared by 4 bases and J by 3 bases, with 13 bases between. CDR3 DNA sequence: TGCAGCGTTGTTCTCGGATCCGTCTACAATGAGCAGTTCTTC. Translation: CSVVLGSVYNEQFF.

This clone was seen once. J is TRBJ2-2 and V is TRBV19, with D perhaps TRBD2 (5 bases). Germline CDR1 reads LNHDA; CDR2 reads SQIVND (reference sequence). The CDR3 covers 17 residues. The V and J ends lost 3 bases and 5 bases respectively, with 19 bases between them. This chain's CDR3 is CASSIRGLSTLTGELFF. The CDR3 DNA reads TGTGCCAGTAGTATTCGAGGGCTAAGCACCTTAACCGGGGAGCTGTTTTTT.

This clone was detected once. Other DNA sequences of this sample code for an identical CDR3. In nucleotides, the CDR3 is TGTGCCAGCAGTTTATTGAGCAGCTACAATGAGCAGTTCTTC. It codes for CASSLLSSYNEQFF. The chain joins TRBV27 to TRBJ2-1; D is unresolved. The CDR3 runs 14 residues. V was trimmed by 1 base and J by 3 bases, leaving 7 bases between them. The V gene's germline CDR1 is MNHEY and CDR2 SMNVEV (reference sequence).

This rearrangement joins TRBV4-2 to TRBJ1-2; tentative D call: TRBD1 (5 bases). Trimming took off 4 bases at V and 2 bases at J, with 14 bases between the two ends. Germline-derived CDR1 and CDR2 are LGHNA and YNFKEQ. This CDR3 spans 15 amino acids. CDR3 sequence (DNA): TGTGCCAGCAGCCTGGGGGAAGGGTCGAACTATGGCTACACCTTC. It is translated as CASSLGEGSNYGYTF.

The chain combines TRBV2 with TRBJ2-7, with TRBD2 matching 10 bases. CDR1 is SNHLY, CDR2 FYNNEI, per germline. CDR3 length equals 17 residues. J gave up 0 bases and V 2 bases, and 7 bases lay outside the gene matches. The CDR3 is CASSEFATSGSSYEQYF. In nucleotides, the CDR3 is TGTGCCAGCAGTGAATTCGCGACTAGCGGGTCCTCCTACGAGCAGTACTTC.

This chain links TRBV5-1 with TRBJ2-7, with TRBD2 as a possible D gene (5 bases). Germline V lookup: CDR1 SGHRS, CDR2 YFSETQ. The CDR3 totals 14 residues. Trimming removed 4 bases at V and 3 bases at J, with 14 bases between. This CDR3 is CASSPDGNNYEQYF. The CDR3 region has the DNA TGCGCCAGCAGCCCGGACGGGAACAACTACGAGCAGTACTTC. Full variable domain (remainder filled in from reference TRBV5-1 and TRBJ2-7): KAGVTQTPRYLIKTRGQQVTLSCSPISGHRSVSWYQQTPGQGLQFLFEYFSETQRNKGNFPGRFSGRQFSNSRSEMNVSTLELGDSALYLCASSPDGNNYEQYFGPGTRLTVT.

CDR3 DNA: TGCGCCAGCAGCCAAGTGTCAGGGAGAGCTAACTATGGCTACACCTTC. Translation gives CASSQVSGRANYGYTF. This sequence joins TRBV4-1 and TRBJ1-2, with D perhaps TRBD1 (5 bases). CDR1 MGHRA and CDR2 YSYEKL come from the germline V gene. Between the trimmed V and J ends, which lost 1 base and 0 bases, there was a span of 12 bases. CDR3 length equals 16 residues.

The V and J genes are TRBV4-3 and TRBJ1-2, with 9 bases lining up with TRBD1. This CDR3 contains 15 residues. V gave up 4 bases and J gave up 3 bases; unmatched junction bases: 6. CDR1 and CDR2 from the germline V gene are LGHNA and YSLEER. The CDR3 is CASSRGQGMDYGYTF. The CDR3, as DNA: TGCGCCAGCAGCCGGGGACAGGGAATGGACTATGGCTACACCTTC.

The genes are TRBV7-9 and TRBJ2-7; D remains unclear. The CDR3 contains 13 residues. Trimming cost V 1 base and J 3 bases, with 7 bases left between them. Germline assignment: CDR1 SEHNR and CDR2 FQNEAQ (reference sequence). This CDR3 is CASSLGENYEQYF. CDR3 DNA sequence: TGTGCCAGCAGCTTAGGAGAAAACTACGAGCAGTACTTC.

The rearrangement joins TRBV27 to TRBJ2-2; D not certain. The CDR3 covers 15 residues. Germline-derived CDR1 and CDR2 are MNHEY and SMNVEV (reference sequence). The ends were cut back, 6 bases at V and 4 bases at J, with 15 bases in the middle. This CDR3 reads CASSTDGWRTGELFF. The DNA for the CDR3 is TGTGCCAGCAGCACGGACGGATGGCGCACCGGGGAGCTGTTTTTT.

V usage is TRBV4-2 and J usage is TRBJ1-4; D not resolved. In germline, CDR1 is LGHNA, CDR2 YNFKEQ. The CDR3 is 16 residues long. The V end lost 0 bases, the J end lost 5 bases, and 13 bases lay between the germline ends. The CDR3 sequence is CASSQETGWLNEKLFF. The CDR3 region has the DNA TGTGCCAGCAGCCAAGAGACTGGATGGTTAAATGAAAAACTGTTTTTT.

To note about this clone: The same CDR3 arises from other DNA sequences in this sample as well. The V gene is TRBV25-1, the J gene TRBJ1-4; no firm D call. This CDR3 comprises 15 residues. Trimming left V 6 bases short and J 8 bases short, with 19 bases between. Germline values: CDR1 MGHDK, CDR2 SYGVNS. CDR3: CASSRLRDSGEKLFF. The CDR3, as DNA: TGTGCCAGCAGCCGTCTCCGGGATAGCGGGGAAAAACTGTTTTTT.

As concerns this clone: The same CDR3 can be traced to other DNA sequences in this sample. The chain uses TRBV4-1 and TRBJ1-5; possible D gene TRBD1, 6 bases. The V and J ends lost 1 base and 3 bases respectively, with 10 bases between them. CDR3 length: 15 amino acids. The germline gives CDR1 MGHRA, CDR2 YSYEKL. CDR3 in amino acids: CASSQVGGFNQPQHF. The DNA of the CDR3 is TGCGCCAGCAGCCAAGTAGGGGGATTCAATCAGCCCCAGCATTTT.